This T cell receptor (beta chain) was retrieved from a study of T cell responses to AZD1222 COVID-19 vaccine. The assay was immunoSEQ multiplex PCR, and TCRdb's table has in-frame clones only and misses some. The top ten clones hold 4.4% of a sample with some 150,000 clones, under 95% of them seen once. Study observations and caveats: Clonal diversity may have been underestimated, and the donors were mostly white British, with more females than males. As reported, nearly half of all spike-specific TCRs target variant regions that are unmutated.

Per the germline V gene, CDR1 is KGHSH and CDR2 is LQKENI. V lost 6 bases to trimming and J lost 1 base; unmatched junction nucleotides: 9. The CDR3 covers 16 residues. Worth noting for this clone: Its target is not known.

The sample was peripheral blood, taken on day 0 of MenACWY control vaccination. The sequence was obtained from an adult in good health. The V call is TRBV18, the J call TRBJ1-5; TRBD1 aligns across 7 bases. The CDR3 region has the DNA TGTGCCAGCTCTAAGGGACAGCAGTGGAGCAATCAGCCCCAGCATTTT. It is translated as CASSKGQQWSNQPQHF.